Sequencing of this TCR beta chain was carried out in a study of blood T cells in healthy people across ages. V dropped 8 bases and J dropped 8 bases, with 15 bases sitting between them. This CDR3 comprises 12 residues. Germline CDR1 and CDR2: MGHRA and YSYEKL. A J-beta primer mix and a sample-barcoded 5' primer were used in a second PCR of roughly 6 to 12 cycles. TCRdb re-called the 5' RACE reads through MiXCR, storing one row per CDR3 protein. Altogether around 1.5 million distinct CDR3 sequences are present, approximately 59% being singletons, with the ten largest covering more than 6%. On this clonotype itself: Antigen specificity is unknown.

The donors, all healthy, were Caucasians living in Russia, aged 6 to 90. Each individual donor underwent a draw of approximately 9.6 milliliters of peripheral blood. Study-wide points: Lack of knowledge of donor CMV status possibly confounded expanded clonotype changes. Strong correlation linked observed beta diversity and percent naive T cells.

The sample consisted of blood. The genes are TRBV4-1 and TRBJ1-2; tentative D call: TRBD1 (5 bases). The clonotype originates from a man aged 18-30 years in good health. CDR3 sequence: CASRRDLEGYTF. DNA for the CDR3: TGCGCCAGCCGCAGGGACTTAGAGGGCTACACCTTC.